This T cell receptor beta chain was captured in a study of OX40 agonist ivuxolimab in advanced cancers. Study as a whole: Ivuxolimab was delivered to patients intravenously every 2 weeks at doses spanning 0.01 to 10 mg/kg.

The V end lost 4 bases, the J end lost 0 bases, and 7 bases lay between the germline ends. The CDR3 is 13 residues long. Germline V gene lookup returns CDR1 SGHTA and CDR2 FQGNSA. TCRdb's table, derived via immunoSEQ multiplex PCR, lists solely in-frame clones and lacks some. This sample has fewer than 70,000 clones; about 90% occur once, and the top ten carry approximately 3.9%. The cohort excluded patients with autoimmune disease history or systemic immunosuppression. This sample comprised CD4+ or CD8+ T cells sorted from blood, obtained in a trial of the OX40 agonist ivuxolimab. This clonotype was sampled from an adult with an advanced solid tumor such as melanoma, head and neck, liver or kidney cancer. The V and J genes are TRBV7-2 and TRBJ2-7; the D is unclear. The CDR3 reads CASSSPHSYEQYF. The CDR3 DNA reads TGTGCCAGCAGCTCCCCTCACTCCTACGAGCAGTACTTC.